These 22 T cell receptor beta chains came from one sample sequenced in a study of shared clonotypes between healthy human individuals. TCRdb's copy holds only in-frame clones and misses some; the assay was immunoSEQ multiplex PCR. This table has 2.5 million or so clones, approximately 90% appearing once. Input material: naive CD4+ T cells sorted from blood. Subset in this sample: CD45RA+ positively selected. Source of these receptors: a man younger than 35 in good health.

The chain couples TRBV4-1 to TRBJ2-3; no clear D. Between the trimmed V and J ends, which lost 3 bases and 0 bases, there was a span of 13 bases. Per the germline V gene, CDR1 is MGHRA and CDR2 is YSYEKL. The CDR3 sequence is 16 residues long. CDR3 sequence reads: CASSQGFGTSTDTQYF. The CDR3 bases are TGCGCCAGCAGCCAGGGGTTCGGCACGAGCACAGATACGCAGTATTTT.

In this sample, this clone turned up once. As DNA, the CDR3 is TGTGCCAGCAGCTCAGGGGGACTTAGCACAGATACGCAGTATTTT. This encodes CASSSGGLSTDTQYF. The chain links TRBV7-9 to TRBJ2-3; tentative D call: TRBD1 (7 bases). The CDR3 length is 15 residues. Germline loops: CDR1 SEHNR, CDR2 FQNEAQ (reference sequence). Trimming removed 4 bases from V and 0 bases from J, with 11 bases in between.

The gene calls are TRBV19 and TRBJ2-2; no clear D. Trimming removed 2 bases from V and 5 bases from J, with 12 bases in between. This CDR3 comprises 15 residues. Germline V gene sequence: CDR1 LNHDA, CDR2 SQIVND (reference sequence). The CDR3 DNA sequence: TGTGCCAGTAGTATACATGCTGCCTCAACCGGGGAGCTGTTTTTT. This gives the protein CASSIHAASTGELFF.

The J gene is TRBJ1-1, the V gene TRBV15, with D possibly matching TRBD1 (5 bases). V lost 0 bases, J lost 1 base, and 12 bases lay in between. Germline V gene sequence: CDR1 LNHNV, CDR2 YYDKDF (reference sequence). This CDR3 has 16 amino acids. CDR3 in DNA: TGTGCCACCAGCAGAGATCTTGGGGGAACGAACACTGAAGCTTTCTTT. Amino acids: CATSRDLGGTNTEAFF. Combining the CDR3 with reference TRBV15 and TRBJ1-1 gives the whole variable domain DAMVIQNPRYQVTQFGKPVTLSCSQTLNHNVMYWYQQKSSQAPKLLFHYYDKDFNNEADTPDNFQSRRPNTSFCFLDIRSPGLGDTAMYLCATSRDLGGTNTEAFFGQGTRLTVV.

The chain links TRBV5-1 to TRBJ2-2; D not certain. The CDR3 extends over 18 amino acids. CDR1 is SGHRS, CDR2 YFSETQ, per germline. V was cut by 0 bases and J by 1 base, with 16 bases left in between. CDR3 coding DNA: TGCGCCAGCAGCTTGGGGGCATTTGCTATCTTGAACACCGGGGAGCTGTTTTTT. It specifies CASSLGAFAILNTGELFF.

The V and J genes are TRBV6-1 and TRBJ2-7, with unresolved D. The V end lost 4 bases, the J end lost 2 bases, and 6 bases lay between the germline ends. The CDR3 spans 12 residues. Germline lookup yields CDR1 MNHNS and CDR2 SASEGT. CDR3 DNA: TGTGCCAGCAGTGCCATGACCTACGAGCAGTACTTC. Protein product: CASSAMTYEQYF.

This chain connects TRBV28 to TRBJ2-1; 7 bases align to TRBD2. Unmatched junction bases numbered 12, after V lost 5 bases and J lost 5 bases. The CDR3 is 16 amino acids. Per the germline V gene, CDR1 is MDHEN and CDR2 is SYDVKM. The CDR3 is CASSPTGTIKDNEQFF. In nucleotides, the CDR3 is TGTGCCAGCAGTCCTACCGGGACTATAAAAGACAATGAGCAGTTCTTC.

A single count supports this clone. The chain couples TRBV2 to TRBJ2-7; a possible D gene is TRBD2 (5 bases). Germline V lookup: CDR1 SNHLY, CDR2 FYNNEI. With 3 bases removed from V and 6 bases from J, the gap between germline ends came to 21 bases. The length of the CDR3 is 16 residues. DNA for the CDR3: TGTGCCAGCAGTGATTCGCTTAGTTATCCACGGGGCGAGCAGTACTTC. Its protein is CASSDSLSYPRGEQYF. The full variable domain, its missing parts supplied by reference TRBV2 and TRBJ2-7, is EPEVTQTPSHQVTQMGQEVILRCVPISNHLYFYWYRQILGQKVEFLVSFYNNEISEKSEIFDDQFSVERPDGSNFTLKIRSTKLEDSAMYFCASSDSLSYPRGEQYFGPGTRLTVT.

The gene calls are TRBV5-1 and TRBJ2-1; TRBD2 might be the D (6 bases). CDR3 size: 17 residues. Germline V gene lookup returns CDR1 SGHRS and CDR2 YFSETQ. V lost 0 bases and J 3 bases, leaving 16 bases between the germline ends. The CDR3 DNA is TGCGCCAGCAGCTTGGGAGGAGGGGATCTGGTCTACAATGAGCAGTTCTTC. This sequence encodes CASSLGGGDLVYNEQFF.

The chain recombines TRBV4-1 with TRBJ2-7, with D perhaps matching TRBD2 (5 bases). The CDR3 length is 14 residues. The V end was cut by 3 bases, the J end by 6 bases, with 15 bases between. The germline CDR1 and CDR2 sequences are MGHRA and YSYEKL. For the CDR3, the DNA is TGCGCCAGCAGCCACCATCTCCTTGGAGGCGAGCAGTACTTC. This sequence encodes CASSHHLLGGEQYF.

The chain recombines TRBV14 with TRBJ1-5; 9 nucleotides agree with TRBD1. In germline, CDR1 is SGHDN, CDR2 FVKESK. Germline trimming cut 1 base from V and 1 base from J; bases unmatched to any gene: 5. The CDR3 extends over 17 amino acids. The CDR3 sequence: CASSQAHRGPSNQPQHF. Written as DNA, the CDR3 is TGTGCCAGCAGCCAAGCACACAGGGGGCCGAGCAATCAGCCCCAGCATTTT.

CDR3 DNA: TGTGCCAGCAGTCAGCCGGGACACGATAATTCACCCCTCCACTTT. It translates to CASSQPGHDNSPLHF. The chain links TRBV6-6 to TRBJ1-6; tentatively, D is TRBD1 (6 bases). Germline V gene lookup returns CDR1 MNHNY and CDR2 SVGAGI (reference sequence). The V and J ends lost 5 bases and 5 bases respectively, with 13 bases between them. The CDR3 runs 15 residues.

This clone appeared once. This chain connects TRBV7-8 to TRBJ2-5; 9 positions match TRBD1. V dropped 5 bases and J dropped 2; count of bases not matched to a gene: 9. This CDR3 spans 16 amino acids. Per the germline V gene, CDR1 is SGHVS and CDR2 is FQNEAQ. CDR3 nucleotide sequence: TGTGCCAGCAGCCCCCGGGACAGGGTATTTCAAGAGACCCAGTACTTC. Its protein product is CASSPRDRVFQETQYF.

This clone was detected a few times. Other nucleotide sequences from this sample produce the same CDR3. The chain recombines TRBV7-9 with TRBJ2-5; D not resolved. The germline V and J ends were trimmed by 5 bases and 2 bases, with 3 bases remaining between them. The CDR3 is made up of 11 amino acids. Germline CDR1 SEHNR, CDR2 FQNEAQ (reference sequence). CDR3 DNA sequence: TGTGCCAGCAGCGTTCAAGAGACCCAGTACTTC. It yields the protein CASSVQETQYF. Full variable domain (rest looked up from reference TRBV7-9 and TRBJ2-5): DTGVSQNPRHKITKRGQNVTFRCDPISEHNRLYWYRQTLGQGPEFLTYFQNEAQLEKSRLLSDRFSAERPKGSFSTLEIQRTEQGDSAMYLCASSVQETQYFGPGTRLLVL.

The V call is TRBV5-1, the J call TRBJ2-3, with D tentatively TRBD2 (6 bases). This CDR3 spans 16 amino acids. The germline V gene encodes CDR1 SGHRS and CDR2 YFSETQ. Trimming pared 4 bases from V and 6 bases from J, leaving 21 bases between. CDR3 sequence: CASSLYSGPVADTQYF. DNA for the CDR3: TGCGCCAGCAGCCTTTATAGCGGCCCCGTCGCGGATACGCAGTATTTT.

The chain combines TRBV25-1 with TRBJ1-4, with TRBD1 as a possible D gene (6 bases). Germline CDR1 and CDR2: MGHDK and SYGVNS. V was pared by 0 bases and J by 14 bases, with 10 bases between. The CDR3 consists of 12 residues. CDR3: CASSEYRRGLFF. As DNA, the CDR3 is TGTGCCAGCAGTGAATATCGCAGGGGCCTGTTTTTT. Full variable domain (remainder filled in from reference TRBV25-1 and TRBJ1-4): EADIYQTPRYLVIGTGKKITLECSQTMGHDKMYWYQQDPGMELHLIHYSYGVNSTEKGDLSSESTVSRIRTEHFPLTLESARPSHTSQYLCASSEYRRGLFFGSGTQLSVL.

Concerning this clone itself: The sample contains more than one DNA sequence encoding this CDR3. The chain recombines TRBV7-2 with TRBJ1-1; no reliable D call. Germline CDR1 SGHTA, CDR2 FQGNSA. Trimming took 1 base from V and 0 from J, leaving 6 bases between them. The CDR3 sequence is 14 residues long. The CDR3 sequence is CASSLVSLNTEAFF. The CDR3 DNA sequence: TGTGCCAGCAGCTTAGTATCGTTGAACACTGAAGCTTTCTTT.

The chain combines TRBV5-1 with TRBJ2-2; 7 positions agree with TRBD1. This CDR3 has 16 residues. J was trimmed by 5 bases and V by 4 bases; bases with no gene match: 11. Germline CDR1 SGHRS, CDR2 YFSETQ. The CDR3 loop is CASSPFTGAVTGELFF. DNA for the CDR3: TGCGCCAGCAGCCCTTTTACAGGGGCGGTGACCGGGGAGCTGTTTTTT.

The DNA for the CDR3 is TGTGCCAGCAGCGTAGGGACGCTGGCGTCTACGCAGTATTTT. Protein: CASSVGTLASTQYF. J is TRBJ2-3 and V is TRBV9; D unresolved. The CDR3 covers 14 residues. The ends were cut back, 0 bases at V and 8 bases at J, with 13 bases in the middle. Germline V gene lookup returns CDR1 SGDLS and CDR2 YYNGEE.

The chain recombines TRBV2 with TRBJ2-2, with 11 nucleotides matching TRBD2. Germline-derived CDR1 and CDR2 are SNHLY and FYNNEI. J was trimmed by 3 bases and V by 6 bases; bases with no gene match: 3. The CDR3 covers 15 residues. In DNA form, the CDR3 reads TGTGCCAGCAGGGGGGGACTAGCGGACACCGGGGAGCTGTTTTTT. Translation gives CASRGGLADTGELFF.

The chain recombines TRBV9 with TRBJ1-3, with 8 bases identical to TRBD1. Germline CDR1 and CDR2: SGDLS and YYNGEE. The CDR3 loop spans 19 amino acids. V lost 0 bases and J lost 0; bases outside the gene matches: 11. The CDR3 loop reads CASSVATGAALTSGNTIYF. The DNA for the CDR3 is TGTGCCAGCAGCGTAGCGACAGGGGCCGCCCTAACCTCTGGAAACACCATATATTTT.

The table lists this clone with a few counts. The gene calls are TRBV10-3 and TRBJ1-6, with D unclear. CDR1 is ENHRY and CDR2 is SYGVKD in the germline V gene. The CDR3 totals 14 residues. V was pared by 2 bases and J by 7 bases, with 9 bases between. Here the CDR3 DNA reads TGTGCCATCAGTGAGAGGGAGGCGAATTCACCCCTCCACTTT. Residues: CAISEREANSPLHF.